One sample yielded the 21 T cell receptor beta chains listed below, sequenced in a study of PD-1 blockade in classical Hodgkin lymphoma. Sequencing was performed with immunoSEQ multiplex PCR; in TCRdb, only in-frame clones are kept and a portion is missing. The table lists 80,000 to 95,000 clones, 83% of them singletons, with 15% to 20% in the top ten. Time point defined: cycle 4 day 1 (C4D1), after 5 to 7 weeks of nivolumab. Relapse after autologous stem cell transplantation occurred in every patient, and brentuximab vedotin exposure varied. Sequencing used peripheral blood mononuclear cells (PBMCs), obtained before the fourth cycle of nivolumab. All receptors come from a human donor with classical Hodgkin lymphoma.

The rearrangement joins TRBV15 to TRBJ2-1, with 11 bases aligning to TRBD2. The CDR3 is 18 residues long. The germline V gene encodes CDR1 LNHNV and CDR2 YYDKDF (reference sequence). V dropped 0 bases and J dropped 6; count of bases not matched to a gene: 10. The CDR3 protein is CATSRELAGGPGGNEQFF. In DNA form, the CDR3 reads TGTGCCACCAGCAGAGAGCTAGCGGGGGGACCCGGGGGCAATGAGCAGTTCTTC.

The chain links TRBV6-4 to TRBJ2-1; 8 nucleotides match TRBD2. Looked up from germline, CDR1 is MRHNA and CDR2 is SNTAGT. With 3 bases clipped from V and 8 bases from J, the junction kept 6 bases outside the gene matches. The CDR3 covers 14 residues. This chain's CDR3 is CASSEWSGSYEQFF. In nucleotides, the CDR3 is TGTGCCAGCAGTGAGTGGAGCGGGAGCTATGAGCAGTTCTTC.

As DNA, the CDR3 is TGTGCCAGCAGTTCGGAGGCCCAAGAGACCCAGTACTTC. Its translation is CASSSEAQETQYF. The V gene is TRBV2, the J gene TRBJ2-5; weak D call: TRBD2 (5 bases). V lost 5 bases and J 1 base, leaving 8 bases between the germline ends. The V gene's germline CDR1 is SNHLY and CDR2 FYNNEI. The CDR3 is 13 amino acids.

The chain couples TRBV18 to TRBJ2-3; 11 bases map to TRBD2. The J segment lost 1 base and the V segment lost 6 bases, leaving 3 bases of the junction unmatched. Germline lookup yields CDR1 KGHSH and CDR2 LQKENI. This CDR3 is built from 15 residues. CDR3 residues: CASSPGLAGTDTQYF. DNA of the CDR3: TGTGCCAGCTCCCCGGGACTAGCGGGCACAGATACGCAGTATTTT.

The chain is built from TRBV10-3 and TRBJ2-5; a weak D match, TRBD1 (6 bases). The germline V gene encodes CDR1 ENHRY and CDR2 SYGVKD. The length of the CDR3 is 13 residues. The germline V and J ends were trimmed by 8 bases and 4 bases, with 14 bases remaining between them. The CDR3 DNA sequence: TGTGCCATCCAAGGGGGAACAGGAGAGACCCAGTACTTC. It codes for CAIQGGTGETQYF.

The chain's CDR3 is CASTQAGFNQPQHF. CDR3 sequence (DNA): TGTGCCAGTACCCAGGCGGGGTTCAATCAGCCCCAGCATTTT. The gene calls are TRBV19 and TRBJ1-5; D gene unclear. This CDR3 is 14 amino acids long. Germline CDR1 is LNHDA and CDR2 is SQIVND (reference sequence). V lost 7 bases to trimming and J lost 3 bases, with 13 bases between them.

The chain couples TRBV19 to TRBJ2-1; D may be TRBD1 (5 bases). The CDR3 covers 14 residues. V lost 3 bases, J lost 6 bases, and 12 bases lay in between. From germline, CDR1 is LNHDA and CDR2 SQIVND (reference sequence). The CDR3 spells CASSMVQGRNEQFF. In nucleotides, the CDR3 is TGTGCCAGTAGTATGGTCCAGGGCCGCAATGAGCAGTTCTTC.

This clone was counted only a few times. J is TRBJ1-1 and V is TRBV5-4; D unclear. V shed 5 bases and J shed 1 base, with 15 bases lying between them. The CDR3 sequence is 15 residues long. Germline V lookup: CDR1 SGHNT, CDR2 YYREEE (reference sequence). The CDR3 reads CASSPSDPGNTEAFF. The CDR3 DNA follows: TGTGCCAGCAGTCCATCCGACCCTGGGAACACTGAAGCTTTCTTT.

This clone was recorded once. The chain combines TRBV7-2 with TRBJ2-7; D is unclear. The V and J ends lost 1 base and 3 bases respectively, with 10 bases between them. Germline-derived CDR1 and CDR2 are SGHTA and FQGNSA. The CDR3 is 14 residues long. CDR3 bases: TGTGCCAGCAGCTTAGGCCCAACTTACTACGAGCAGTACTTC. Amino acids: CASSLGPTYYEQYF.

This sequence joins TRBV7-2 and TRBJ2-5, with TRBD2 matching over 14 bases. The CDR3 covers 16 residues. Trimming removed 5 bases from V and 3 bases from J; junction bases left unmatched: 5. Germline V lookup: CDR1 SGHTA, CDR2 FQGNSA. CDR3 nucleotides: TGTGCCAGCAGCAGTCCGGGACTAGCGGGAGAAGAGACCCAGTACTTC. This codes for CASSSPGLAGEETQYF. Together with reference TRBV7-2 and TRBJ2-5, the CDR3 gives the full variable domain: GAGVSQSPSNKVTEKGKDVELRCDPISGHTALYWYRQSLGQGLEFLIYFQGNSAPDKSGLPSDRFSAERTGGSVSTLTIQRTQQEDSAVYLCASSSPGLAGEETQYFGPGTRLLVL.

In nucleotides, the CDR3 is TGTGCCAGCGCGCCCCTCGGGCAGGGCCTCAATGAGCAGTTCTTC. This sequence encodes CASAPLGQGLNEQFF. The chain couples TRBV9 to TRBJ2-1; the D gene is possibly TRBD1 (5 bases). The germline V and J ends were trimmed by 7 bases and 6 bases, with 20 bases remaining between them. Germline V gene lookup returns CDR1 SGDLS and CDR2 YYNGEE. This CDR3 comprises 15 residues.

This chain connects TRBV19 to TRBJ2-7, with D perhaps matching TRBD1 (5 bases). V gave up 5 bases and J gave up 4 bases, with 15 bases separating them. Germline CDR1 LNHDA, CDR2 SQIVND (reference sequence). CDR3 size: 14 residues. The CDR3 is CASSGVAGQYEQYF. The CDR3 DNA follows: TGTGCCAGTAGTGGGGTTGCAGGGCAATACGAGCAGTACTTC. Looking up the rest from reference TRBV19 and TRBJ2-7 gives the full variable domain: DGGITQSPKYLFRKEGQNVTLSCEQNLNHDAMYWYRQDPGQGLRLIYYSQIVNDFQKGDIAEGYSVSREKKESFPLTVTSAQKNPTAFYLCASSGVAGQYEQYFGPGTRLTVT.

The CDR3, as DNA: TGCGCCAGCAGCTTGGCGGCGCAGGGGAACTCGAACACTGAAGCTTTCTTT. Residues: CASSLAAQGNSNTEAFF. This chain connects TRBV5-1 to TRBJ1-1, with D perhaps matching TRBD1 (6 bases). The CDR3 consists of 17 residues. Looked up from germline, CDR1 is SGHRS and CDR2 is YFSETQ. Trimming removed 0 bases at V and 1 base at J, with 16 bases between.

V is TRBV7-6 and J is TRBJ2-2, with D possibly TRBD2 on 5 matching bases. Trimming removed 5 bases at V and 0 bases at J, with 10 bases between. The germline V gene encodes CDR1 SGHVS and CDR2 FNYEAQ. The CDR3 sequence is 15 residues long. The CDR3, as DNA: TGTGCCAGCAGCCCCACGGGGTCGAACACCGGGGAGCTGTTTTTT. Its protein is CASSPTGSNTGELFF.

The chain carries TRBV5-1 and TRBJ2-5, with unresolved D. With 0 bases removed from V and 2 bases from J, the gap between germline ends came to 5 bases. CDR1 is SGHRS and CDR2 is YFSETQ in the germline V gene. The CDR3 is 13 residues long. The CDR3 protein is CASSLVTQETQYF. CDR3 DNA sequence: TGCGCCAGCAGCTTGGTCACACAAGAGACCCAGTACTTC.

The count of this clone is one. This chain uses TRBV27 with TRBJ2-1; the D is unclear. Per germline, CDR1 MNHEY and CDR2 SMNVEV (reference sequence). Trimming shortened V by 5 bases and J by 7 bases, and 12 bases separated the two germline ends. The CDR3 extends over 13 amino acids. CDR3 DNA: TGTGCCAGCAGTAGCCTGCCTAGGAATGAGCAGTTCTTC. It yields the protein CASSSLPRNEQFF.

V gene TRBV16 combines with J gene TRBJ2-3; D remains ambiguous. This CDR3 spans 12 amino acids. Germline lookup yields CDR1 KGHSY and CDR2 FQNENV. V lost 2 bases and J 6 bases, leaving 6 bases between the germline ends. The chain's CDR3 is CASSQLGDTQYF. CDR3 nucleotides: TGTGCCAGCAGCCAACTGGGGGATACGCAGTATTTT.

About this clone itself: This CDR3 is also generated by other DNA sequences in the sample. This chain connects TRBV5-1 to TRBJ2-3, with TRBD2 matching 9 bases. The CDR3 contains 14 residues. V lost 6 bases to trimming and J lost 2 bases; unmatched junction nucleotides: 4. CDR1 SGHRS and CDR2 YFSETQ come from the germline V gene. The CDR3 region has the DNA TGCGCCAGCACGACTAGCGGTTACACAGATACGCAGTATTTT. The encoded protein is CASTTSGYTDTQYF.

This chain joins TRBV19 and TRBJ2-7; 10 nucleotides agree with TRBD1. This CDR3 region has 14 residues. V shed 6 bases, J shed 6 bases, and the junction held 8 bases outside the gene matches. Germline loops: CDR1 LNHDA, CDR2 SQIVND (reference sequence). The CDR3 coding sequence is TGTGCCAGTAGAAACACCCGGGACAGGGGCGAGCAGTACTTC. Translating gives CASRNTRDRGEQYF.

This clone was detected only once. V gene TRBV19 combines with J gene TRBJ2-1; D could derive from TRBD1 or TRBD2 (5 bases each). Trimming took 0 bases from V and 8 from J, leaving 14 bases between them. The CDR3 is made up of 15 amino acids. From germline, CDR1 is LNHDA and CDR2 SQIVND (reference sequence). CDR3 sequence: CASSIEVGRGDEQFF. Here the CDR3 DNA reads TGTGCCAGTAGTATAGAAGTTGGGCGAGGGGATGAGCAGTTCTTC.

The rearrangement joins TRBV28 to TRBJ1-1; weak D call: TRBD1 (6 bases). CDR3 size: 15 residues. CDR1 is MDHEN and CDR2 is SYDVKM in the germline V gene. Trimming cost V 3 bases and J 5 bases, with 16 bases left between them. CDR3 DNA sequence: TGTGCCAGCAGTTTCCCAACAGGGCAGGGGACTGAAGCTTTCTTT. Translated: CASSFPTGQGTEAFF.